The 27 T cell receptor beta chains given below trace back to one sample, sequenced in a study of T cells in women clearing cervical HPV infection. This table comes from immunoSEQ multiplex PCR, and its TCRdb copy is limited to in-frame clones, with some not included. This repertoire includes under 20,000 clones. The specimen was blood buffy coat. The receptors were gathered from a woman between 18 and 70 years old with a cervical HPV16 infection that either progressed to CIN3+ or cleared (not recorded which).

Notes on this clone: With the read ending 3 residues before the CDR3 end, the germline J gene is used to fill in that end. The V call is TRBV28, the J call TRBJ2-7; D ambiguous. Germline lookup yields CDR1 MDHEN and CDR2 SYDVKM. CDR3 size: 13 residues. Deletions cut 3 bases from V and 4 bases from J, with 10 bases between. CDR3 region: CASSFSSPYEQYF. The sequenced part of the CDR3 DNA is TGTGCCAGCAGTTTCTCCTCCCCTTACGAG.

About this clone: Read coverage stops 3 residues before the CDR3 terminus; the germline J gene supplies the remainder. This sequence joins TRBV5-1 and TRBJ1-1; tentative D call: TRBD1 (5 bases). The CDR3 is 14 amino acids. V dropped 5 bases and J dropped 1 base, with 12 bases sitting between them. CDR1 is SGHRS and CDR2 is YFSETQ in the germline V gene. The CDR3 is CASSGGVTNTEAFF. The covered CDR3 bases are TGCGCCAGCAGTGGGGGGGTCACGAACACTGAA.

Points on this clone: Read data end 3 residues before the CDR3 end; the end is taken from the germline J gene. The chain recombines TRBV2 with TRBJ1-5; D gene unclear. Trimming cost V 4 bases and J 7 bases, with 14 bases left between them. This CDR3 comprises 14 residues. Germline V gene data show CDR1 as SNHLY and CDR2 as FYNNEI. The DNA read from the CDR3 is TGTGCCAGCAGTGTCTCCGACAACCACCAGCCC. Translated: CASSVSDNHQP. The entire CDR3 sequence reads CASSVSDNHQPQHF.

On this clone: The read gets to within 3 residues of the CDR3 end, and the germline J gene fills in the rest. The J gene is TRBJ2-1, the V gene TRBV28, with TRBD2 as a possible D gene (6 bases). Trimming stripped 5 bases from V and 2 bases from J, with 10 bases between. Germline CDR1 MDHEN, CDR2 SYDVKM. CDR3 length: 14 amino acids. CDR3 loop: CASSKAGPYNEQFF. The sequenced CDR3 bases are TGTGCCAGCAGTAAAGCGGGCCCCTACAATGAG.

Comments on this clone: The read terminates 3 residues ahead of where the CDR3 ends, so the germline J gene completes it. The chain carries TRBV12-3 or TRBV12-4 and TRBJ1-6, with D maybe TRBD1 (5 bases). The CDR3 has 14 amino acids. V dropped 5 bases and J dropped 7 bases, with 12 bases sitting between them. CDR3 in amino acids: CASSPQGGNSPLHF. The DNA read from the CDR3 is TGTGCCAGCAGTCCGCAGGGAGGCAATTCACCC.

Notes on this clone: The CDR3 end lies 3 residues beyond the end of the read and is filled in from the germline J gene. V and J are TRBV7-8 and TRBJ2-2; D is unresolved. V lost 5 bases to trimming and J lost 9 bases, with 7 bases between them. CDR3 length equals 11 residues. Germline CDR1 is SGHVS and CDR2 is FQNEAQ. The sequenced CDR3 bases are TGTGCCAGCAGCGTTAACAGGGAG. Translating it yields CASSVNRE. The CDR3, in full, reads CASSVNRELFF.

Comment on this clone: The observed sequence ends 3 residues before the CDR3 terminus, with the missing tail filled in from the germline J gene. The rearrangement links TRBV4-2 to TRBJ2-7; 8 bases match TRBD2. The junction had 5 bases not matched to a gene; V was cut back by 2 bases and J by 5 bases. The length of the CDR3 is 14 residues. CDR1 is LGHNA, CDR2 YNFKEQ, per germline. The part of the CDR3 DNA that was read is TGTGCCAGCAGCCAACATCTACTAGCGGACGAG. Amino acid sequence: CASSQHLLADE. The whole CDR3 protein reads CASSQHLLADEQYF.

Concerning this clone itself: The sequenced fragment ends 3 residues before the CDR3 boundary, so the rest is inferred from the germline J gene. The chain is built from TRBV6-1 and TRBJ2-1; 7 nucleotides agree with TRBD2. Germline values: CDR1 MNHNS, CDR2 SASEGT. The CDR3 sequence is 16 residues long. The junction had 6 bases not matched to a gene; V was cut back by 4 bases and J by 0 bases. CDR3 DNA (partial): TGTGCCAGCAGTGCTACTAGCGTGAGCTCCTACAATGAG. It specifies CASSATSVSSYNE. The CDR3 in its entirety is CASSATSVSSYNEQFF.

As regards this clone: Coverage ceases 3 residues before the CDR3 finishes, and the germline J gene fills in the end. The gene calls are TRBV15 and TRBJ1-6; the match to TRBD1 covers 10 bases. V dropped 3 bases and J dropped 10; count of bases not matched to a gene: 9. The CDR3 runs to 16 residues. Germline V CDR1 and CDR2: LNHNV, YYDKDF (reference sequence). The CDR3 region is CATSSLPRDRGSPLHF. The sequenced part of the CDR3 DNA is TGTGCCACCAGCAGTCTTCCCCGGGACAGGGGATCACCC.

The DNA read from the CDR3 is TGTGCCAGCAGCATGGGACAGGACCGGGCTGAA. Amino acids: CASSMGQDRAE. The CDR3 as a whole reads CASSMGQDRAEAFF. This chain uses TRBV7-9 with TRBJ1-1; 8 nucleotides align to TRBD1. The CDR3 is cut off 3 residues early in the read; its end comes from the germline J gene. Germline assignment: CDR1 SEHNR and CDR2 FQNEAQ (reference sequence). The V segment lost 5 bases and the J segment 6 bases; nucleotides outside the gene matches: 8. This CDR3 is built from 14 residues.

Comment on this clone: The read falls 3 residues short of the CDR3 end, and the missing part is taken from the germline J gene. The J gene is TRBJ1-1, the V gene TRBV19, with 9 positions matching TRBD1. The CDR3 contains 14 residues. Germline CDR1 is LNHDA and CDR2 is SQIVND (reference sequence). V was clipped by 6 bases and J by 3 bases; unmatched bases: 5. The CDR3 region is CASRAGQGYTEAFF. CDR3 bases read: TGTGCCAGTAGAGCGGGACAGGGCTACACTGAA.

As to this clone: The CDR3 is cut off 3 residues early in the read; its end comes from the germline J gene. The chain joins TRBV2 to TRBJ2-3, with 8 nucleotides matching TRBD1. The V gene's germline CDR1 is SNHLY and CDR2 FYNNEI. The CDR3 spans 15 residues. After removal of 6 bases from V and 1 base from J, the junction contained 6 bases not matched to a gene. CDR3 DNA (partial): TGTGCCAGCAGGGCCGGGACAGGCCGCACAGATACG. Translated, it gives CASRAGTGRTDT. The complete CDR3 protein is CASRAGTGRTDTQYF.

Of note for this clone: The read finishes 3 residues shy of the CDR3 end, and the germline J gene is used to complete it. The chain employs TRBV11-3 and TRBJ2-1, with TRBD1 identical over 7 bases. Trimming at V came to 3 bases and at J to 8 bases, leaving 1 base not matched to a gene. The CDR3 covers 12 residues. From germline, CDR1 is SGHNT and CDR2 YENEEA. The CDR3 sequence is CASSFQGDEQFF. CDR3 DNA, as far as it was read: TGTGCCAGCAGCTTTCAGGGGGATGAG.

Worth noting for this clone: With the read ending 3 residues before the CDR3 end, the germline J gene is used to fill in that end. The chain has TRBV28 and TRBJ2-5, with 14 bases matching TRBD2. This CDR3 has 16 amino acids. Germline V gives CDR1 MDHEN, CDR2 SYDVKM. Trimming removed 4 bases from V and 4 bases from J; junction bases left unmatched: 5. This chain's CDR3 is CASSSIGLAGGETQYF. The sequenced part of the CDR3 DNA is TGTGCCAGCAGTTCAATCGGACTAGCGGGAGGAGAGACC.

A note on this clone: The read ends 3 residues shy of where the CDR3 ends; the end is completed using the germline J gene. The V and J genes are TRBV20-1 and TRBJ2-7; 10 bases line up with TRBD2. Germline-derived CDR1 and CDR2 are DFQATT and SNEGSKA (reference sequence). With 3 bases clipped from V and 3 bases from J, the junction kept 2 bases outside the gene matches. This CDR3 has 13 amino acids. The sequenced part of the CDR3 DNA is TGCAGTGCTAGTGTAGCGGGGGGCTACGAG. Translation: CSASVAGGYE. In full, the CDR3 reads CSASVAGGYEQYF.

As to this clone: From the germline J gene comes the end of the CDR3, since the read stops 3 residues before it. The V and J genes are TRBV30 and TRBJ1-6, with 8 bases that match TRBD1. Germline-derived CDR1 and CDR2 are GTSNPN and SVGIG (reference sequence). The V segment lost 8 bases and the J segment 7 bases; nucleotides outside the gene matches: 7. The CDR3 is 13 residues long. The CDR3 loop reads CAGTRQGNSPLHF. CDR3 bases read: TGTGCCGGAACCAGACAGGGGAATTCACCC.

Concerning this clone: The sequenced fragment ends 3 residues before the CDR3 boundary, so the rest is inferred from the germline J gene. The rearrangement joins TRBV2 to TRBJ2-7; TRBD1 aligns across 7 bases. Germline values: CDR1 SNHLY, CDR2 FYNNEI. J was trimmed by 3 bases and V by 0 bases; bases with no gene match: 8. The CDR3 length is 16 residues. CDR3: CASSEALGQKSYEQYF. CDR3 DNA (partial): TGTGCCAGCAGTGAAGCCCTGGGACAGAAAAGCTACGAG.

Of note for this clone: Sequencing ends 3 residues short of the CDR3 end; the germline J gene provides the rest. This chain joins TRBV20-1 and TRBJ2-5, with D unclear. V was shortened by 1 base and J by 5 bases, with 17 bases between the two germline ends. The CDR3 sequence is 15 residues long. Germline CDR1 DFQATT, CDR2 SNEGSKA (reference sequence). The sequenced part of the CDR3 DNA is TGCAGTGCTAGAGGCCTAGAGTCAGATGCGGAGACC. Its protein product is CSARGLESDAET. The full-length CDR3 reads as CSARGLESDAETQYF.

On this clone itself: The read halts 3 residues ahead of the CDR3 end, with the missing end drawn from the germline J gene. The chain recombines TRBV19 with TRBJ1-6; TRBD1 matches 7 bases. With 5 bases clipped from V and 6 bases from J, the junction kept 4 bases outside the gene matches. Germline V gene sequence: CDR1 LNHDA, CDR2 SQIVND (reference sequence). The length of the CDR3 is 14 residues. The CDR3 loop reads CASSQGQSNSPLHF. Partial CDR3 DNA: TGTGCCAGTAGTCAGGGACAGAGTAATTCACCC.

As to this clone: The CDR3 end is not reached by the read, which stops 3 residues before it; the germline J gene fills it in. V is TRBV6-2 or TRBV6-3 and J is TRBJ1-1; 8 positions match TRBD1. Germline CDR1 MNHEY, CDR2 SVGEGT. CDR3 length equals 14 residues. CDR3 DNA (partial): TGTGCCAGCAGTTACTCCTCAGGGGGCGGTGGA. It is translated as CASSYSSGGGG. The CDR3 reads in full as CASSYSSGGGGAFF.

Notes on this clone: The DNA ends 3 residues before the CDR3 does, and the rest of the CDR3 is filled in from the germline J gene. The chain recombines TRBV20-1 with TRBJ2-1, with TRBD2 matching 11 bases. Germline values: CDR1 DFQATT, CDR2 SNEGSKA (reference sequence). V gave up 0 bases and J gave up 2 bases; unmatched junction bases: 3. The CDR3 is made up of 16 amino acids. The CDR3 DNA, read in part, is TGCAGTGCTAGAGATAGTAGCGGGAGGGCCTACAATGAG. This codes for CSARDSSGRAYNE. The whole CDR3 is CSARDSSGRAYNEQFF.

CDR3 DNA (partial): TGTGCCAGCAGCTTTTCGGGGGGGGACAATGGC. Protein: CASSFSGGDNG. The CDR3, in full, reads CASSFSGGDNGYTF. This chain joins TRBV7-8 and TRBJ1-2; perhaps TRBD1 as D (6 bases). The CDR3 end falls 3 residues outside the read, so it is completed with the germline J gene. The CDR3 totals 14 residues. Trimming took 3 bases from V and 6 from J, leaving 14 bases between them. Germline V lookup: CDR1 SGHVS, CDR2 FQNEAQ.

In the case of this clone: The read terminates 3 residues ahead of where the CDR3 ends, so the germline J gene completes it. The J gene is TRBJ2-6, the V gene TRBV5-6; D unclear. CDR3 size: 15 residues. Germline CDR1 and CDR2: SGHDT and YYEEEE. V dropped 4 bases and J dropped 1 base, with 9 bases sitting between them. The CDR3 spells CASSNRVSGANVLTF. The part of the CDR3 DNA that was read is TGTGCCAGCAGCAATAGGGTATCTGGGGCCAACGTC.

To note about this clone: Read sequence stops 3 residues before the CDR3 end, and the germline J gene provides the missing end. The chain is built from TRBV7-2 and TRBJ1-6; D remains ambiguous. Germline V gives CDR1 SGHTA, CDR2 FQGNSA. This CDR3 spans 14 amino acids. Partial CDR3 DNA: TGTGCCAGCAGCTTAGTGGGCGAGTCCGGATCC. Translated, it gives CASSLVGESGS. The whole CDR3 protein reads CASSLVGESGSLHF.

As regards this clone: The CDR3 end is not reached by the read, which stops 3 residues before it; the germline J gene fills it in. The genes are TRBV2 and TRBJ1-6; TRBD1 aligns across 7 bases. The V and J ends lost 8 bases and 12 bases, in that order; junction bases with no gene match: 13. The CDR3 has 14 residues. Germline CDR1 reads SNHLY; CDR2 reads FYNNEI. Partial CDR3 DNA: TGTGCCAGCGGACCCCAGGGGGACCAGCTACCC. Protein: CASGPQGDQLP. The entire CDR3 protein reads CASGPQGDQLPLHF.

Notes on this clone: The sequenced fragment ends 3 residues before the CDR3 boundary, so the rest is inferred from the germline J gene. This chain joins TRBV18 and TRBJ1-1; D unresolved. This CDR3 is 14 amino acids long. The V and J ends lost 3 bases and 2 bases respectively, with 10 bases between them. The germline V gene encodes CDR1 KGHSH and CDR2 LQKENI. The sequenced CDR3 bases are TGTGCCAGCTCACCGAGGCGGGTAAACACTGAA. Encoded protein: CASSPRRVNTE. The whole CDR3 is CASSPRRVNTEAFF.

With regard to this clone: The read falls 3 residues short of the CDR3 end, and the missing part is taken from the germline J gene. This chain connects TRBV7-3 to TRBJ2-7, with 7 bases that match TRBD1. The V segment lost 2 bases and the J segment 0 bases; nucleotides outside the gene matches: 4. This CDR3 is built from 15 residues. The V gene's germline CDR1 is SGHTA and CDR2 FQGTGA. CDR3 sequence: CASSLGGQSSYEQYF. The CDR3 bases that were read are TGTGCCAGCAGCTTAGGGGGACAGAGCTCCTACGAG.